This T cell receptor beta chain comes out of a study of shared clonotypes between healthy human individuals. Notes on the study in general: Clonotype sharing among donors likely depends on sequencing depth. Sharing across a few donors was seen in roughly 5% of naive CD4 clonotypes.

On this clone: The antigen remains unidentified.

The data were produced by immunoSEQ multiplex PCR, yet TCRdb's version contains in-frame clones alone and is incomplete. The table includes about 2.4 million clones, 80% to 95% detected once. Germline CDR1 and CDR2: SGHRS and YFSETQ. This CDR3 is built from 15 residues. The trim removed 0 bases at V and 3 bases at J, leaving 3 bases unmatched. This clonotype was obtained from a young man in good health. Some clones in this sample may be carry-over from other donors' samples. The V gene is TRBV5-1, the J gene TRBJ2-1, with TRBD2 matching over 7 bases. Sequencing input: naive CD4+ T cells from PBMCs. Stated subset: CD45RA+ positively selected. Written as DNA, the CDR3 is TGCGCCAGCAGCTTGGCTAGCGGCCGCTACAATGAGCAGTTCTTC. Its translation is CASSLASGRYNEQFF.